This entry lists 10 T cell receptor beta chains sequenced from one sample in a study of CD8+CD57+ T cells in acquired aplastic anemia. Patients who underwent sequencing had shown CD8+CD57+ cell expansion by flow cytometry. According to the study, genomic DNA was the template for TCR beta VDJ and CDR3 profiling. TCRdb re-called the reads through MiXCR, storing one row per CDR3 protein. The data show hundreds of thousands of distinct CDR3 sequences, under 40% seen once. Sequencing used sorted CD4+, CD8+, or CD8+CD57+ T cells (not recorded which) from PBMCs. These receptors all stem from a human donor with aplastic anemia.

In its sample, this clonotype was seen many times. The chain's CDR3 is CASSEPAPKETQYF. The CDR3 DNA sequence: TGCGCCAGCAGTGAGCCAGCGCCCAAAGAGACCCAGTACTTC. The chain employs TRBV10-1 and TRBJ2-5, with D unresolved. The CDR3 runs 14 residues. Germline CDR1 is WNHNN and CDR2 is SYGVQD (reference sequence). Trimming removed 2 bases from V and 3 bases from J, with 10 bases in between.

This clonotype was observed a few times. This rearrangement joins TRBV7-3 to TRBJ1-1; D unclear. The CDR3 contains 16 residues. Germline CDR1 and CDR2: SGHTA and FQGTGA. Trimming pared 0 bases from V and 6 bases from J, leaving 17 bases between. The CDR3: CASSLTQQTLDPEAFF. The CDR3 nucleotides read TGTGCCAGCAGCTTAACACAACAAACACTCGACCCTGAAGCTTTCTTT.

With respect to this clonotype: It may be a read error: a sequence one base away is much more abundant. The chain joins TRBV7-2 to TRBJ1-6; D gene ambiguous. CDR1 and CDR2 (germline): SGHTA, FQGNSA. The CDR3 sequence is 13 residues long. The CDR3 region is CVSSSLENSPLHF. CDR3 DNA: TGTGTCAGCAGCTCACTAGAAAATTCACCCCTCCACTTT. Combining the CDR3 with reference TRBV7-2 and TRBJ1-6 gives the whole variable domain GAGVSQSPSNKVTEKGKDVELRCDPISGHTALYWYRQSLGQGLEFLIYFQGNSAPDKSGLPSDRFSAERTGGSVSTLTIQRTQQEDSAVYLCVSSSLENSPLHFGNGTRLTVT.

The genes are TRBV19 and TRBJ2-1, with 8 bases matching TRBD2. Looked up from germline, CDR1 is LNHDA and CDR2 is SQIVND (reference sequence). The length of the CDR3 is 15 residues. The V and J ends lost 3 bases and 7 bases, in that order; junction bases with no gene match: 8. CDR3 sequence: CASSIYAGGFNEQFF. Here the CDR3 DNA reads TGTGCCAGTAGTATCTACGCGGGGGGATTTAATGAGCAGTTCTTC.

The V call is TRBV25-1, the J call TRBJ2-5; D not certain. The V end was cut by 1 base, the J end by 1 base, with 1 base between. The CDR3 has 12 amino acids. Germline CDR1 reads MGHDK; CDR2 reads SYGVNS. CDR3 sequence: CASSESQETQYF. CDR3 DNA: TGTGCCAGCAGTGAATCCCAAGAGACCCAGTACTTC.

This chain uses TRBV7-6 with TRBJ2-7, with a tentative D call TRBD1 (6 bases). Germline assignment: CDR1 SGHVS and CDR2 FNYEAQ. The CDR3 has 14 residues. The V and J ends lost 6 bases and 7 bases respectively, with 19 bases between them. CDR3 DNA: TGTGCCAGCAGTACAGGACAGCGATCAAGGGAGCAGTACTTC. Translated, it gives CASSTGQRSREQYF.

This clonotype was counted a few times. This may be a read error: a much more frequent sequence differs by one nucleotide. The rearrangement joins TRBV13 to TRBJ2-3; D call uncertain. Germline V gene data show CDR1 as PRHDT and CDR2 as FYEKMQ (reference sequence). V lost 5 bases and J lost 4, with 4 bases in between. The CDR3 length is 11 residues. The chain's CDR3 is CASSESDTQYF. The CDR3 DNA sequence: TGTGCCAGCAGCGAATCAGATACGCAGTATTTT.

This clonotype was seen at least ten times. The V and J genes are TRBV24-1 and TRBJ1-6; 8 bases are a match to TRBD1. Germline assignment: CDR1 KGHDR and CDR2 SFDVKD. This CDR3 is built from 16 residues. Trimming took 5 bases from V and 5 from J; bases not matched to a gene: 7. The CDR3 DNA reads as TGTGCCACCAGTGGCGGACAGGGCGGTGATAATTCACCCCTCCACTTT. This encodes CATSGGQGGDNSPLHF.

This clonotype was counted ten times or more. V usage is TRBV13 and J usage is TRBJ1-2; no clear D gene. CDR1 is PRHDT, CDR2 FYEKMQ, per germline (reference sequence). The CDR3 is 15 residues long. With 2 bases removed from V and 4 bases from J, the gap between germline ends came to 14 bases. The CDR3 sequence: CASSLSPAASYGYTF. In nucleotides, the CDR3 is TGTGCCAGCAGCTTAAGCCCCGCGGCGAGCTATGGCTACACCTTC.

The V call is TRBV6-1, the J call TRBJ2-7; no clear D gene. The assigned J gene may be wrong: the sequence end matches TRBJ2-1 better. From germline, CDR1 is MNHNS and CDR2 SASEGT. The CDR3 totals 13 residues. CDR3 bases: TGTGCCAGCAGTGAAGGCCAATACAATGAGCAGTTCTTC. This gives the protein CASSEGQYNEQFF.